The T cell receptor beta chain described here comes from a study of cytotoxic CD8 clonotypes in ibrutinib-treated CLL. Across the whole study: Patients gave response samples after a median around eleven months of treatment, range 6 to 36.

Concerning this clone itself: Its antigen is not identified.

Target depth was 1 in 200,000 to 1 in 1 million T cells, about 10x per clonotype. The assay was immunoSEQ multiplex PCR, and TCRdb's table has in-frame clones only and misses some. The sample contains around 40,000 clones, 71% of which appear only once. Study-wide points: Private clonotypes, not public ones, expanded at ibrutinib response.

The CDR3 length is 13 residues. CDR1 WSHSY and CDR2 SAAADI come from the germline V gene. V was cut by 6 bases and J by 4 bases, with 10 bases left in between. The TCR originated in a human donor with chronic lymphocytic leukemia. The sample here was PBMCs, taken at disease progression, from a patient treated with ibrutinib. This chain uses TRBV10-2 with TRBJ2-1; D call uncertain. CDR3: CASSPGPYNEQFF. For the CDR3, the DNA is TGCGCCAGCAGCCCGGGCCCTTACAATGAGCAGTTCTTC.